Listed here are 12 T cell receptor beta chains from one sample, sequenced in a study of blood T cell repertoires in COVID-19 (dated by TCRdb to 2018 to 2020). Library preparation employed the immunoSEQ multiplex PCR assay. What TCRdb holds here is the immuneACCESS table cut down to in-frame rearrangements. Part of the clones is not present; checked against another copy, under half of the missing clones reflect an unresolved V gene, and the others are unexplained. This sample lists roughly 250,000 clones; approximately 79% were detected once. The top ten constitute under 4.5% of the sample. Sequenced: peripheral blood. These receptors came from a woman in her forties with active or convalescent COVID-19.

This clone was seen once. The chain combines TRBV11-2 with TRBJ2-2; the D is unclear. The CDR3 extends over 15 amino acids. Germline V gives CDR1 SGHAT, CDR2 FQNNGV. V lost 3 bases to trimming and J lost 0 bases, with 8 bases between them. CDR3 sequence reads: CASSLSNANTGELFF. CDR3 DNA sequence: TGTGCCAGCAGCTTGAGTAATGCGAACACCGGGGAGCTGTTTTTT.

In its sample, this clone was seen a few times. The V call is TRBV20-1, the J call TRBJ2-1; D may be TRBD2 (5 bases). Trimming cost V 3 bases and J 3 bases, with 12 bases left between them. The CDR3 sequence is 14 residues long. Germline lookup yields CDR1 DFQATT and CDR2 SNEGSKA (reference sequence). For the CDR3, the DNA is TGCAGTGCTAGTGTAGGGAGCGGCTACAATGAGCAGTTCTTC. Its protein product is CSASVGSGYNEQFF.

This clone turned up a few times. The chain carries TRBV6-6 and TRBJ1-1, with TRBD1 matching 8 bases. V was pared by 5 bases and J by 11 bases, with 7 bases of the junction left unmatched. This CDR3 comprises 12 residues. Germline-derived CDR1 and CDR2 are MNHNY and SVGAGI (reference sequence). Written as DNA, the CDR3 is TGTGCCAGCAGTGGGGCAGGGGGCGCGGCTTTCTTT. Its protein product is CASSGAGGAAFF.

The rearrangement joins TRBV10-2 to TRBJ1-5, with D hard to call. Germline lookup yields CDR1 WSHSY and CDR2 SAAADI. Trimming left V 5 bases short and J 3 bases short, with 11 bases between. The CDR3 totals 14 residues. CDR3 residues: CASSTSGNNQPQHF. CDR3 in DNA: TGCGCCAGCAGTACCTCAGGAAACAATCAGCCCCAGCATTTT.

The chain joins TRBV7-3 to TRBJ1-2; 8 bases fit TRBD1. Germline loops: CDR1 SGHTA, CDR2 FQGTGA. The J segment lost 4 bases and the V segment lost 4 bases, leaving 8 bases of the junction unmatched. This CDR3 region has 15 residues. CDR3 nucleotide sequence: TGTGCCAGCAGCTCAGTCGGGACAGGCGGCTATGGCTACACCTTC. Its protein product is CASSSVGTGGYGYTF.

The chain carries TRBV2 and TRBJ2-7; 7 nucleotides agree with TRBD2. The germline V gene encodes CDR1 SNHLY and CDR2 FYNNEI. J was trimmed by 9 bases and V by 5 bases; bases with no gene match: 7. This CDR3 is 12 amino acids long. CDR3 DNA sequence: TGTGCCAGCAGTATTGGACTAGAAGGGCAGTACGTC. Protein product: CASSIGLEGQYV.

To note about this clone: Other DNA sequences in this sample translate to the same CDR3. The V call is TRBV12-3 or TRBV12-4, the J call TRBJ1-1, with a tentative D call TRBD1 (6 bases). This CDR3 is built from 13 residues. With 2 bases removed from V and 5 bases from J, the gap between germline ends came to 9 bases. CDR3 loop: CASSLQGSTEAFF. CDR3 DNA: TGTGCCAGCAGTTTACAGGGGAGTACTGAAGCTTTCTTT.

This chain connects TRBV19 to TRBJ1-1; tentatively, D is TRBD1 (5 bases). Trimming shortened V by 7 bases and J by 5 bases, and 14 bases separated the two germline ends. Germline V lookup: CDR1 LNHDA, CDR2 SQIVND (reference sequence). The CDR3 runs to 13 residues. In DNA, the CDR3 is TGTGCCAGTATGATTGGGGGAGGGACTGAAGCTTTCTTT. It specifies CASMIGGGTEAFF.

This clone was counted only a few times. The chain has TRBV7-3 and TRBJ2-2, with TRBD2 matching over 9 bases. Trimming at V came to 4 bases and at J to 6 bases, leaving 3 bases not matched to a gene. CDR1 SGHTA and CDR2 FQGTGA come from the germline V gene. There are 14 residues in the CDR3. The CDR3 is CASSSRTSAGELFF. The CDR3 DNA sequence: TGTGCCAGCAGCTCCAGGACTAGCGCCGGGGAGCTGTTTTTT.

The chain joins TRBV10-1 to TRBJ1-1; 7 bases are a match to TRBD1. The CDR3 consists of 15 residues. CDR1 and CDR2 from the germline V gene are WNHNN and SYGVQD (reference sequence). V gave up 4 bases and J gave up 0 bases; unmatched junction bases: 5. In DNA, the CDR3 is TGCGCCAGCAGTGCGAGGACAGGTTTGAACACTGAAGCTTTCTTT. This encodes CASSARTGLNTEAFF.

The V gene is TRBV11-3, the J gene TRBJ2-1; 8 positions agree with TRBD1. This CDR3 has 13 residues. The germline CDR1 and CDR2 sequences are SGHNT and YENEEA. After removal of 5 bases from V and 7 bases from J, the junction contained 4 bases not matched to a gene. The CDR3 protein is CASSRRQGNEQFF. The DNA for the CDR3 is TGTGCCAGCAGCAGGAGACAGGGGAATGAGCAGTTCTTC.

V usage is TRBV10-1 and J usage is TRBJ2-7, with D possibly matching TRBD1 (6 bases). V lost 1 base, J lost 4 bases, and 8 bases lay in between. Germline V CDR1 and CDR2: WNHNN, SYGVQD (reference sequence). The CDR3 runs 13 residues. CDR3 sequence: CASSEFRGYEQYF. CDR3 nucleotides: TGCGCCAGCAGTGAGTTCAGGGGATACGAGCAGTACTTC.